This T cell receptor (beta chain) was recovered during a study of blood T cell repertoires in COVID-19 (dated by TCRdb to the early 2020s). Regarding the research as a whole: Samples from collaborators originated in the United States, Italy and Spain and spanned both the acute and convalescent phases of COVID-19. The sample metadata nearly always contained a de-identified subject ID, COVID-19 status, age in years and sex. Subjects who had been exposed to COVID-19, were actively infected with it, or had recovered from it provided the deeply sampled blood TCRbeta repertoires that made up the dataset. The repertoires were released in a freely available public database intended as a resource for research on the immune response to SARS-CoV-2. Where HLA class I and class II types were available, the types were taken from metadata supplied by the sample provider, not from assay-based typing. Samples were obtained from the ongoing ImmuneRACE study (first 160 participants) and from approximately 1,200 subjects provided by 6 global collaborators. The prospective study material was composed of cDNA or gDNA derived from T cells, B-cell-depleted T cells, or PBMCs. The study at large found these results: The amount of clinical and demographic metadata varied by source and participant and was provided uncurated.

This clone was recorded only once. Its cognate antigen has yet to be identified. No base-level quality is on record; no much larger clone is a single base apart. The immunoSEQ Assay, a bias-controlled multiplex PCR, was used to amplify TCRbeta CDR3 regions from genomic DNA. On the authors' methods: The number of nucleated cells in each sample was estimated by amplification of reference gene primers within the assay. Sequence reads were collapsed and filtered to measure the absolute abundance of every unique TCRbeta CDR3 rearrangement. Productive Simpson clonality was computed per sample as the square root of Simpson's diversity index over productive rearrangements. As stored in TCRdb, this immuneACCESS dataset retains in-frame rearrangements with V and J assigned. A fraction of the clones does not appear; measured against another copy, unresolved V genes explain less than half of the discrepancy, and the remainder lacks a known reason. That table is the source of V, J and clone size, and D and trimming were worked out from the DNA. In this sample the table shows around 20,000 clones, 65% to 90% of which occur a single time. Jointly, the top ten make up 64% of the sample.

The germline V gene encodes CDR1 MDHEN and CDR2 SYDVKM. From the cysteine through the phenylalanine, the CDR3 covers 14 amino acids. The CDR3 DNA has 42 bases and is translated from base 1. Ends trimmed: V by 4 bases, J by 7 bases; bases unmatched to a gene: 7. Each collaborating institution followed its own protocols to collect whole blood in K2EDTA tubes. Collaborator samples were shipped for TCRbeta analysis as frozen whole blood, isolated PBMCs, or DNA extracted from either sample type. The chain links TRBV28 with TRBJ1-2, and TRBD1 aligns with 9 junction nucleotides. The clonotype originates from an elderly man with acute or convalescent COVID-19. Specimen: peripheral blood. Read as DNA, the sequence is TGTGCCAGCAGTTGGACCGGGACAGGGAGTGGCTACACCTTC. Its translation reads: CASSWTGTGSGYTF.